The T cell receptor (beta chain) under discussion was sequenced for a study of blood T cell repertoires in COVID-19. The repertoire was sequenced with immunoSEQ multiplex PCR; TCRdb's copy has only in-frame clones and lacks some. The data contain roughly 81,000 clones, around 80% of them singletons. The CDR3 totals 15 residues. The germline V gene encodes CDR1 SGHTA and CDR2 FQGNSA. Trimming removed 5 bases from V and 3 bases from J; junction bases left unmatched: 7. The specimen was peripheral blood. This receptor was obtained from a man in his fifties or sixties with acute or convalescent COVID-19. The gene calls are TRBV7-2 and TRBJ1-5; 7 nucleotides match TRBD1. The CDR3 bases are TGTGCCAGCAGCCAGGGGGGTAGGGTCAATCAGCCCCAGCATTTT. This sequence encodes CASSQGGRVNQPQHF.